Included here is one T cell receptor beta chain sequence, with context. Its antigen is unidentified. The record originates from a study of identical twins. TCRdb called the 5' RACE reads again in MiXCR, with one record for every CDR3 protein. This sample has 270,000 or so distinct CDR3 sequences, with approximately 8.3% found just once. Germline values: CDR1 KGHSH, CDR2 LQKENI. The CDR3 loop spans 15 amino acids. V was pared by 0 bases and J by 0 bases, with 8 bases between. Every one of the donors was a healthy Caucasian. Findings and limits, study-wide: Insertions were reduced in abundant cord blood beta clonotypes but not in memory repertoires.

These records were also assigned to another study, of yellow fever vaccine responses in identical twins.

The chain uses TRBV18 and TRBJ2-5; D unresolved. Source material: CD8+ T cells sorted from blood. This clonotype originated in a young woman in good health. The CDR3 here is CASSPPQEYQETQYF. Here the CDR3 DNA reads TGTGCCAGCTCACCACCGCAGGAGTACCAAGAGACCCAGTACTTC.